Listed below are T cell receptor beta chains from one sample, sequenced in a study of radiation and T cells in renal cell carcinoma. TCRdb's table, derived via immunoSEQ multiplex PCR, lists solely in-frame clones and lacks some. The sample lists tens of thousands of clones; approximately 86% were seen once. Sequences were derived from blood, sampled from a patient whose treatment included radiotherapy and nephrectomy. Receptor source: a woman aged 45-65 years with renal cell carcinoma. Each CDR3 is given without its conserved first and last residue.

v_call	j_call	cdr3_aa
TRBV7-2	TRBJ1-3	ASSLVPPSSGNTIY
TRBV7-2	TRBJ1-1	ASSLGGLVNTEAF
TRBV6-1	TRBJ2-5	ASSPGTGGVETQY
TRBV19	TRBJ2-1	ASSMAVRSYNEQF
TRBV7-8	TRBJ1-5	ASSLMRVRVNQPQH
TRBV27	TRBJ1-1	ASRLQGQIGNTEAF
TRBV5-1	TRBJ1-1	ASSSMISGTEAF
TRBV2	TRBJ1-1	ASSEKRVLNTEAF
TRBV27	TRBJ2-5	ASSLSGTGLGETQY
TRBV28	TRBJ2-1	ASSLFGGTYNEQF
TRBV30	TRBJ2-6	AWSVGRGSGANVLT
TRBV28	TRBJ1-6	ASSSRQAYNSPLH
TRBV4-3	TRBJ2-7	ASSQDLGGLSRRQY
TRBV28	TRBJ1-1	ASRYGGGIDGNTEAF
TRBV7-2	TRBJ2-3	ASRIAGGSGTDTQY
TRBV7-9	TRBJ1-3	ASSLDPWTSSGNTIY
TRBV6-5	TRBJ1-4	ASSYDRGNEKLF
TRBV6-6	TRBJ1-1	ASSYSQGWDTEAF
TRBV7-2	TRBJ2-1	ASSPSSSSYNEQF
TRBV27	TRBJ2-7	ASTSNRDTHYEQY
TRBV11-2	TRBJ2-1	ASSLRTYWQQF
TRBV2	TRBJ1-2	ASSQDGYSNYGYT
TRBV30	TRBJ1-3	AWSRGLSGNTIY